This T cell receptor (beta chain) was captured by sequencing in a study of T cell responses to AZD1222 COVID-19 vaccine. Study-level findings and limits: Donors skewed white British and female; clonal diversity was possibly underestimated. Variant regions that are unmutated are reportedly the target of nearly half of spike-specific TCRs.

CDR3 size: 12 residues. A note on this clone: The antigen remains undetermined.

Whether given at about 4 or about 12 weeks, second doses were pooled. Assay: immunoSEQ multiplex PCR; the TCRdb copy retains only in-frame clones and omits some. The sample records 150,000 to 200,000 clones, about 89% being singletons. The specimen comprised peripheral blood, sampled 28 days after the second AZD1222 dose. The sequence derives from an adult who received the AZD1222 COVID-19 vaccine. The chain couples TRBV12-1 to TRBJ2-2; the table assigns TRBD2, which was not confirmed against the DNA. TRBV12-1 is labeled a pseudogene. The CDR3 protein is CARGGRAGELFF. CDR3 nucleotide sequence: TGTGCCAGAGGGGGGAGGGCCGGGGAGCTGTTTTTT.